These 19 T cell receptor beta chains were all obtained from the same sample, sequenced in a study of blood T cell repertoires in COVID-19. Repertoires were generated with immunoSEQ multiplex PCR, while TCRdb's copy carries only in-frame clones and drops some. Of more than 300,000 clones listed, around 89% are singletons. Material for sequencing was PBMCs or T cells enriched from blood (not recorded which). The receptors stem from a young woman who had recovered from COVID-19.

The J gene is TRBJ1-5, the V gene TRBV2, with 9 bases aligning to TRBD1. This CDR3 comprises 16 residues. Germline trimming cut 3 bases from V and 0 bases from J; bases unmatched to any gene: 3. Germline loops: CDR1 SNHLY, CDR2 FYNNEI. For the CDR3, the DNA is TGTGCCAGCAGTGATGGACAGGGGTATAGCAATCAGCCCCAGCATTTT. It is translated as CASSDGQGYSNQPQHF.

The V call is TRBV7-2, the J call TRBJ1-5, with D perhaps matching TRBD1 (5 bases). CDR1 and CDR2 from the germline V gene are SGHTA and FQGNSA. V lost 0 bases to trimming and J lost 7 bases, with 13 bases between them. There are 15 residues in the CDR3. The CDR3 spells CASSLARPGQQPQHF. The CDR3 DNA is TGTGCCAGCAGCTTAGCTAGGCCAGGACAACAGCCCCAGCATTTT.

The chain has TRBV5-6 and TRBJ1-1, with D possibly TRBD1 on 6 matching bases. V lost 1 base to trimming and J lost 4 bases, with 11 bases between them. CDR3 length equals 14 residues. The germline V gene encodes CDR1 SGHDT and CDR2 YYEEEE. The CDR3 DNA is TGTGCCAGCAGCTTGAATACAGGGACCACTGAAGCTTTCTTT. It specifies CASSLNTGTTEAFF.

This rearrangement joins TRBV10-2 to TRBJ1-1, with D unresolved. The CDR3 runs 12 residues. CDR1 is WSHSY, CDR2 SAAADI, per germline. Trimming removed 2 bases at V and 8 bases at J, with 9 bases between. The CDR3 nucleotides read TGCGCCAGCAGTGAGCCCCCCCTCGAAGCTTTCTTT. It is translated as CASSEPPLEAFF.

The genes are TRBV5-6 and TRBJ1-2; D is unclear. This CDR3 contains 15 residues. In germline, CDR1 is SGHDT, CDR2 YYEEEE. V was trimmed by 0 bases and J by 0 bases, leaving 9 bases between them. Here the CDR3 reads CASSLVADTNYGYTF. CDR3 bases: TGTGCCAGCAGCTTGGTGGCGGATACTAACTATGGCTACACCTTC.

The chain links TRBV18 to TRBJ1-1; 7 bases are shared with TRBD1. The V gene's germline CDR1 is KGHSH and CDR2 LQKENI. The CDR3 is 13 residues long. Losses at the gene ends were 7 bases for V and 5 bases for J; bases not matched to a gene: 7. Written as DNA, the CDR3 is TGTGCCAGCTTGCGGACAGGAGGTACTGAAGCTTTCTTT. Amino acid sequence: CASLRTGGTEAFF.

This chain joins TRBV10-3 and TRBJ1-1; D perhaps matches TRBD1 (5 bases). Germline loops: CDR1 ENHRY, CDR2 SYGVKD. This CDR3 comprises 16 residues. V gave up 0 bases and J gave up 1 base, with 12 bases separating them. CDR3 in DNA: TGTGCCATCAGTGAGTCCGCGGGACTTGGGAACACTGAAGCTTTCTTT. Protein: CAISESAGLGNTEAFF.

CDR3 coding DNA: TGTGCCTGGAACGGTCGCTACGAGCAGTACTTC. It encodes CAWNGRYEQYF. V gene TRBV30 combines with J gene TRBJ2-7; D is uncertain. V gave up 4 bases and J gave up 3 bases, with 7 bases separating them. The CDR3 consists of 11 residues. Germline V gene lookup returns CDR1 GTSNPN and CDR2 SVGIG (reference sequence). The full variable domain, with the rest looked up from reference TRBV30 and TRBJ2-7, is SQTIHQWPATLVQPVGSPLSLECTVEGTSNPNLYWYRQAAGRGLQLLFYSVGIGQISSEVPQNLSASRPQDRQFILSSKKLLLSDSGFYLCAWNGRYEQYFGPGTRLTVT.

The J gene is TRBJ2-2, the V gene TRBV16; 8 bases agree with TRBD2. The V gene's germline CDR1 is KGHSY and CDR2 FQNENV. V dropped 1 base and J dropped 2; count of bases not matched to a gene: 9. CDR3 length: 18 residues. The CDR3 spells CASSQFLSGGQNTGELFF. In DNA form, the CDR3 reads TGTGCCAGCAGCCAATTCCTAAGCGGGGGCCAAAACACCGGGGAGCTGTTTTTT.

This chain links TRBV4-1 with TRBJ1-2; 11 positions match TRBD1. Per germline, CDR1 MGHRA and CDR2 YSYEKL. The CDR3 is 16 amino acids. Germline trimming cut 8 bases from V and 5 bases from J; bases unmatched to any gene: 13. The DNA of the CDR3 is TGCGCCAGCCGGACGCCGGGACAGGGGGATCGGTATGGCTACACCTTC. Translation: CASRTPGQGDRYGYTF.

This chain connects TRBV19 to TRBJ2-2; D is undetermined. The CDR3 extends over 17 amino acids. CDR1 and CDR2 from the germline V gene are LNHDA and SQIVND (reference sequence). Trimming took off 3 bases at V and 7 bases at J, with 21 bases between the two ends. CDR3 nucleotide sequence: TGTGCCAGTAGTATCAAGAGTTTACCGCGGCAAGTCGGGGAGCTGTTTTTT. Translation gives CASSIKSLPRQVGELFF.

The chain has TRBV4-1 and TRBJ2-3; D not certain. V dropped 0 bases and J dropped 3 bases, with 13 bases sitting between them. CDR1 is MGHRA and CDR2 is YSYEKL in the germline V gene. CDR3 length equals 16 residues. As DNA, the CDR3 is TGCGCCAGCAGCCAAGAGACCCTAGTTATAACAGATACGCAGTATTTT. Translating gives CASSQETLVITDTQYF.

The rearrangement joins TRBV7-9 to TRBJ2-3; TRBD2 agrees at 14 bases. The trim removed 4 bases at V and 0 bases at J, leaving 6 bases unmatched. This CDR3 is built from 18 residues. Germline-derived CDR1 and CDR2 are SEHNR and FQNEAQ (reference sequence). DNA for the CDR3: TGTGCCAGCAGCTCGGGACTAGCGGGGGTTGCGAGCACAGATACGCAGTATTTT. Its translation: CASSSGLAGVASTDTQYF.

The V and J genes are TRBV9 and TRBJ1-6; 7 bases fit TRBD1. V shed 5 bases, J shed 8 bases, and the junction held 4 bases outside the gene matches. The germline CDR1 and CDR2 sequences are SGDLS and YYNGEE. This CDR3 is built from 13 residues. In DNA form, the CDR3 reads TGTGCCAGCAGTAGACAGGGTGATTCACCCCTCCACTTT. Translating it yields CASSRQGDSPLHF.

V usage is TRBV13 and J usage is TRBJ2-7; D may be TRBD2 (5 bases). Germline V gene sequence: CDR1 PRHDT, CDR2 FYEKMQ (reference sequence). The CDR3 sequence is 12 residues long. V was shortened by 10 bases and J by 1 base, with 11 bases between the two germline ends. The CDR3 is CAISRDSYEQYF. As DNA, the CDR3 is TGTGCCATCTCGAGGGATTCCTACGAGCAGTACTTC.

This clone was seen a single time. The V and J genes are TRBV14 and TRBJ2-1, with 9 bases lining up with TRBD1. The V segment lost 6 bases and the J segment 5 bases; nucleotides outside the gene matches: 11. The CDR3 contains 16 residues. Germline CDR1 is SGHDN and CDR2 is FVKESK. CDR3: CASSVSGTGNDNEQFF. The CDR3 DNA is TGTGCCAGCAGTGTCTCTGGGACAGGGAACGACAATGAGCAGTTCTTC. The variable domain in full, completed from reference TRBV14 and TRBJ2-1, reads EAGVTQFPSHSVIEKGQTVTLRCDPISGHDNLYWYRRVMGKEIKFLLHFVKESKQDESGMPNNRFLAERTGGTYSTLKVQPAELEDSGVYFCASSVSGTGNDNEQFFGPGTRLTVL.

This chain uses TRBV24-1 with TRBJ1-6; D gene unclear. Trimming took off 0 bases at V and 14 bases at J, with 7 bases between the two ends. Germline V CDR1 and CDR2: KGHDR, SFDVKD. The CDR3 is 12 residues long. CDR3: CATSDLGSSLHF. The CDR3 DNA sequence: TGTGCCACCAGTGATTTGGGCTCATCCCTCCACTTT.

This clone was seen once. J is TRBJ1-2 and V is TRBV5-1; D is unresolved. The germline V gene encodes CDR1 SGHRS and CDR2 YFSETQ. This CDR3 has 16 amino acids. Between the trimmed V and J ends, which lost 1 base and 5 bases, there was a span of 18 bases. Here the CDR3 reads CASSLFGSGFPYGYTF. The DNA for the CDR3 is TGCGCCAGCAGCTTGTTTGGTTCAGGATTTCCTTATGGCTACACCTTC.

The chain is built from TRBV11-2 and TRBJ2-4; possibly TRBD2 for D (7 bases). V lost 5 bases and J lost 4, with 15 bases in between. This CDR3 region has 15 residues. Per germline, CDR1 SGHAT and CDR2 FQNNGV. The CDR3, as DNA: TGTGCCAGCAGCCGGGGGGCGTTAGTGAAAAACATTCAGTACTTC. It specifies CASSRGALVKNIQYF.